What follows are 10 T cell receptor beta chains derived from one specimen sequenced in a study of shared clonotypes between healthy human individuals. Here immunoSEQ multiplex PCR was the method, and the copy in TCRdb shows in-frame clones only, minus some. The sample has around 440,000 clones, over 60% seen once. Sequencing was performed on PBMCs. The origin of the receptors is a woman between 35 and 50 years old in good health. Some clones in this sample may be carry-over from other donors' samples.

The chain links TRBV11-1 to TRBJ1-2; unclear D gene. V was pared by 4 bases and J by 2 bases, with 5 bases between. In germline, CDR1 is SGHAT, CDR2 FQDESV (reference sequence). The CDR3 has 12 amino acids. The CDR3 sequence: CASSSPNYGYTF. In DNA, the CDR3 is TGTGCCAGCAGCTCTCCCAACTATGGCTACACCTTC.

This clone appeared a few times. A much more abundant neighbour one base away suggests this may be a read error. The chain joins TRBV4-2 to TRBJ2-5, with TRBD2 matching over 14 bases. The J call may be wrong; the DNA end is better matched by TRBJ2-7. The CDR3 length is 15 residues. Per the germline V gene, CDR1 is LGHNA and CDR2 is YNFKEQ. The CDR3 nucleotides are TGTGCCAGCAGCCACGGGACTAGCGGGAGCTACGAGCAGTACTTC. It is translated as CASSHGTSGSYEQYF.

This clone has ten or more counts. V gene TRBV19 combines with J gene TRBJ2-7; 9 nucleotides line up with TRBD2. J was trimmed by 5 bases and V by 4 bases; bases with no gene match: 6. CDR3 size: 14 residues. Germline assignment: CDR1 LNHDA and CDR2 SQIVND (reference sequence). This CDR3 reads CASSTPGLANEQYF. The CDR3 DNA reads TGTGCCAGTAGTACCCCGGGACTAGCTAACGAGCAGTACTTC. The full variable domain, rest sourced from reference TRBV19 and TRBJ2-7, is DGGITQSPKYLFRKEGQNVTLSCEQNLNHDAMYWYRQDPGQGLRLIYYSQIVNDFQKGDIAEGYSVSREKKESFPLTVTSAQKNPTAFYLCASSTPGLANEQYFGPGTRLTVT.

V usage is TRBV6-5 and J usage is TRBJ2-7, with 8 nucleotides matching TRBD2. Germline-derived CDR1 and CDR2 are MNHEY and SVGAGI. CDR3 length: 16 residues. Unmatched junction bases numbered 12, after V lost 4 bases and J lost 4 bases. CDR3 DNA sequence: TGTGCCAGCAGTTCCCCTCGGGGGGGGAGAGGGTACGAGCAGTACTTC. Encoded protein: CASSSPRGGRGYEQYF.

Notes on this clone: A far larger clone is only one base removed, so a read error is likely. V usage is TRBV2 and J usage is TRBJ2-2, with 10 positions matching TRBD1. The CDR3 has 16 amino acids. With 8 bases clipped from V and 4 bases from J, the junction kept 10 bases outside the gene matches. Germline V gene lookup returns CDR1 SNHLY and CDR2 FYNNEI. The CDR3, as DNA: TGTGCCAGCTCCGGGACAGGGGTCGATCTCACCGGGGAGCTGTTTTTT. Translating gives CASSGTGVDLTGELFF.

As for this clone: A far bigger clonotype differs at one base, so this is likely a read error. The V gene is TRBV6-6, the J gene TRBJ1-5, with D hard to call. The CDR3 has 15 amino acids. CDR1 is MNHNY and CDR2 is SVGAGI in the germline V gene (reference sequence). This chain's CDR3 is CDSSYSSSPNQPQHF. In DNA, the CDR3 is TGTGACAGCAGTTACTCGAGCAGTCCAAATCAGCCCCAGCATTTT.

V is TRBV19 and J is TRBJ2-7; 8 positions agree with TRBD2. This CDR3 has 14 residues. CDR1 LNHDA and CDR2 SQIVND come from the germline V gene (reference sequence). V was clipped by 5 bases and J by 0 bases; unmatched bases: 3. This CDR3 reads CASSGGRSSYEQYF. For the CDR3, the DNA is TGTGCCAGTAGTGGCGGGAGGTCCTCCTACGAGCAGTACTTC.

This clone was found once. The chain employs TRBV5-1 and TRBJ2-1; the match to TRBD2 covers 8 bases. The V and J ends lost 5 bases and 8 bases, in that order; junction bases with no gene match: 12. This CDR3 has 15 residues. Germline lookup yields CDR1 SGHRS and CDR2 YFSETQ. The CDR3 sequence: CASSSGSGVVYEQFF. CDR3 nucleotides: TGCGCCAGCAGTAGTGGTAGCGGGGTGGTATATGAGCAGTTCTTC.

This clone was seen a handful of times. One base away lies a much larger clone, so this may be a sequencing read error. The same CDR3 arises from other DNA sequences in this sample as well. The gene calls are TRBV6-5 and TRBJ1-1; D may be TRBD1 (6 bases). This CDR3 is 14 amino acids long. Germline assignment: CDR1 MNHEY and CDR2 SVGAGI. The CDR3 bases are TGTGCCAGCACCTCGAGGGGGACGGCGACTGAAGCTTTCTTC. Residues: CASTSRGTATEAFF.

Remarks on this clone: A far larger clone is only one base removed, so a read error is likely. The J gene is TRBJ1-2, the V gene TRBV25-1, with D possibly being TRBD1 (6 bases). Looked up from germline, CDR1 is MGHDK and CDR2 is SYGVNS. V was pared by 2 bases and J by 0 bases, with 7 bases between. The CDR3 is 14 residues long. CDR3: CASSEQGTNYGYTF. The CDR3 region has the DNA TGTGCCAGCAGTGAACAGGGGACTAACTATGGCTACACCTTC.